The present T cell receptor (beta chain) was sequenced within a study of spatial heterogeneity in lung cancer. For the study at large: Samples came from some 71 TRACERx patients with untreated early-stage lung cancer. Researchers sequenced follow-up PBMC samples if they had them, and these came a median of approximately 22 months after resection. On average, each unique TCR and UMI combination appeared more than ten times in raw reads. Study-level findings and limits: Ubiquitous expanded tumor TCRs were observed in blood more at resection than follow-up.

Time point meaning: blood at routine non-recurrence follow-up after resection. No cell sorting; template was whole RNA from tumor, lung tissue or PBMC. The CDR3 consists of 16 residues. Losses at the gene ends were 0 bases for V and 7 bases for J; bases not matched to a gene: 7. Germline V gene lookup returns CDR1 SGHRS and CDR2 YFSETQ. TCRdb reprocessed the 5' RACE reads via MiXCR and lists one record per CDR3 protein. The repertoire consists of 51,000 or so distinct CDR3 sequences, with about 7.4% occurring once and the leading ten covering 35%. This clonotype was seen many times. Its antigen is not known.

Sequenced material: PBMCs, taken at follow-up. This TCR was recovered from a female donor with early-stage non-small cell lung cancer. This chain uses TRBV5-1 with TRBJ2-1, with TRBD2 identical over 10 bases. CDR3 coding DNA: TGCGCCAGCAGCTTGGCCCCAGCGGGGGGGCCTAATGAGCAGTTCTTC. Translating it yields CASSLAPAGGPNEQFF.